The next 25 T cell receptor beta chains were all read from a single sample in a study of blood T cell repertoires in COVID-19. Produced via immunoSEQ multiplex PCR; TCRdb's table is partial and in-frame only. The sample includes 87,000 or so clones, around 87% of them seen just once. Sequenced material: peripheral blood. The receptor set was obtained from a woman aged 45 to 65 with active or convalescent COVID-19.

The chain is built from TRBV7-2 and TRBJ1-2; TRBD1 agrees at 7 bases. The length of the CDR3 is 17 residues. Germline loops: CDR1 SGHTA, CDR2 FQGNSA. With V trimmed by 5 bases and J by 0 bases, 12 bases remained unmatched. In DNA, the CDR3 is TGTGCCAGCAGCATACAGGGGCCTCTCTTAGCTAACTATGGCTACACCTTC. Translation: CASSIQGPLLANYGYTF.

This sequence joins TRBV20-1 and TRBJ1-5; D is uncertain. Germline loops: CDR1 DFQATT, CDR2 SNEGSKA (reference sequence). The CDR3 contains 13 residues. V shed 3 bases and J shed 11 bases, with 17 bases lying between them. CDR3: CSASPGSGRSQHF. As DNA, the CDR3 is TGCAGTGCTAGTCCCGGGTCGGGGAGGTCCCAGCATTTT.

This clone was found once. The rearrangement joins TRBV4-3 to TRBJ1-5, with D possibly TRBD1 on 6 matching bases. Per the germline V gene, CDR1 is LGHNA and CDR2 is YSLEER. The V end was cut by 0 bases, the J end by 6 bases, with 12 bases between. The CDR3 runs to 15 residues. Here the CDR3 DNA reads TGCGCCAGCAGCCAAGATGCGCAGGGGAGTCAGCCCCAGCATTTT. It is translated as CASSQDAQGSQPQHF.

CDR3 region: CSVSNQGDSNQPQHF. The CDR3 DNA reads as TGCAGCGTTTCTAACCAGGGGGATAGCAATCAGCCCCAGCATTTT. The V gene is TRBV29-1, the J gene TRBJ1-5, with 7 positions matching TRBD1. The CDR3 is 15 residues long. The V gene end was trimmed by 5 bases and the J gene end by 0 bases; junction bases not matched to a gene: 7. Germline V gives CDR1 SQVTM, CDR2 ANQGSEA.

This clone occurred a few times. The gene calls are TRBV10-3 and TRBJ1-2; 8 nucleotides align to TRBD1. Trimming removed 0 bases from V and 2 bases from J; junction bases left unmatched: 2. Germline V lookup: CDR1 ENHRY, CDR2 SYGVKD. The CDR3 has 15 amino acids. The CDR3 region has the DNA TGTGCCATCAGTGAGTCTGGACAGGGCAACTATGGCTACACCTTC. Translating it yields CAISESGQGNYGYTF.

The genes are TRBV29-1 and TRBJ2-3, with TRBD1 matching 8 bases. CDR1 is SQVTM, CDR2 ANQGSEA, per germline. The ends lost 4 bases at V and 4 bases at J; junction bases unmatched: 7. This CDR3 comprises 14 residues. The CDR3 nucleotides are TGCAGCGTTGGACTTGGGACAGGTTCAGATACGCAGTATTTT. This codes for CSVGLGTGSDTQYF.

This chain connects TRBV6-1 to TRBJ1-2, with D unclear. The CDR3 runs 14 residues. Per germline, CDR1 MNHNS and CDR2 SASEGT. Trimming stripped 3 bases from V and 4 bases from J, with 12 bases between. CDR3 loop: CASSEQEALYGYTF. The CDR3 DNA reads TGTGCCAGCAGTGAGCAGGAGGCCCTCTATGGCTACACCTTC.

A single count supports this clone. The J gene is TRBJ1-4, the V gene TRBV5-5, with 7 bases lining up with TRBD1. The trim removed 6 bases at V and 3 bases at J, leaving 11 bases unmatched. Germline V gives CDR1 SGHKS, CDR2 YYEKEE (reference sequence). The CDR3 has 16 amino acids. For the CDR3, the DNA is TGTGCCAGCAATACCTTTCACGGGACAGCTAATGAAAAACTGTTTTTT. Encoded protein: CASNTFHGTANEKLFF.

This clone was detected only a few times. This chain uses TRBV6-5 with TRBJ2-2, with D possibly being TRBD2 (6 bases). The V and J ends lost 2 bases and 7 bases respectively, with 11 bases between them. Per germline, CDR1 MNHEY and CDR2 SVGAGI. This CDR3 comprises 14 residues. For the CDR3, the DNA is TGTGCCAGCAGTTACGGGGGAGGTAGCGGGGAGCTGTTTTTT. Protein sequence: CASSYGGGSGELFF.

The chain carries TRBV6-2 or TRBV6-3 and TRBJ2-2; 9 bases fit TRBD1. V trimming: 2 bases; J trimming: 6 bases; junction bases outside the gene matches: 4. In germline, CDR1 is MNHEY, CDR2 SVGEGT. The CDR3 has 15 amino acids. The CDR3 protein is CASSYRDRVAGELFF. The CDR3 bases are TGTGCCAGCAGTTACCGGGACAGGGTTGCCGGGGAGCTGTTTTTT.

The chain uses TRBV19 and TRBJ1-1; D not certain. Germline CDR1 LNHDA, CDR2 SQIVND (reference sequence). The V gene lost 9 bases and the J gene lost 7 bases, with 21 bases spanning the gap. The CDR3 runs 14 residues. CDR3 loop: CASKTQLVAIEAFF. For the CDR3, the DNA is TGTGCCAGCAAGACCCAATTAGTAGCTATTGAAGCTTTCTTT.

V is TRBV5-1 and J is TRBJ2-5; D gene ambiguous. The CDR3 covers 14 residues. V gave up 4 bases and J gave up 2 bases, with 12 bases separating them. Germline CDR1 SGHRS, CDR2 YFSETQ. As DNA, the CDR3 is TGCGCCAGCAGCGCCACAGTATCGCAAGAGACCCAGTACTTC. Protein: CASSATVSQETQYF.

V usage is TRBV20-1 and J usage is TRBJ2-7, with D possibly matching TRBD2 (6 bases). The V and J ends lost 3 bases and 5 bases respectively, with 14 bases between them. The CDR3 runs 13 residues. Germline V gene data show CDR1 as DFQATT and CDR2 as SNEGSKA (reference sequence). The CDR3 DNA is TGCAGTGCTAGTTTCGGCGGGGTCCACGAGCAGTACTTC. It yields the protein CSASFGGVHEQYF.

The CDR3 loop is CASSSAGTDNQPQHF. The CDR3, as DNA: TGTGCCAGCAGCTCCGCTGGGACAGACAATCAGCCCCAGCATTTT. V is TRBV7-8 and J is TRBJ1-5; the match to TRBD1 covers 7 bases. The J segment lost 3 bases and the V segment lost 4 bases, leaving 6 bases of the junction unmatched. The CDR3 contains 15 residues. CDR1 is SGHVS and CDR2 is FQNEAQ in the germline V gene.

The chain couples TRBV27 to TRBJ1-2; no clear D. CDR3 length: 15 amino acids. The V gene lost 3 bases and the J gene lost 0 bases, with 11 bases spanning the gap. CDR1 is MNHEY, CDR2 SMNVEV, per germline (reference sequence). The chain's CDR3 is CASSFTARTNYGYTF. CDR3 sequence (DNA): TGTGCCAGCAGTTTTACAGCAAGAACTAACTATGGCTACACCTTC.

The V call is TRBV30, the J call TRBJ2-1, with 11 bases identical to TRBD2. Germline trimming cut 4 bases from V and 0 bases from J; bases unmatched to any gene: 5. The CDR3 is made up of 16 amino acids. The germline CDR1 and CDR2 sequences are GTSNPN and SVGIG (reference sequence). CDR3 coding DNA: TGTGCCTGGAAGGGACTAGCGGAGTACTCCTACAATGAGCAGTTCTTC. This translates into CAWKGLAEYSYNEQFF.

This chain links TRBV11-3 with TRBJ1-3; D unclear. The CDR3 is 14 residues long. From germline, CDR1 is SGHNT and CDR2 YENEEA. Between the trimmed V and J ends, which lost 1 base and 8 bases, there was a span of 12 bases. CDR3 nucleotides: TGTGCCAGCAGCTTAGGTCGATTCGAGGACACCATATATTTT. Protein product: CASSLGRFEDTIYF.

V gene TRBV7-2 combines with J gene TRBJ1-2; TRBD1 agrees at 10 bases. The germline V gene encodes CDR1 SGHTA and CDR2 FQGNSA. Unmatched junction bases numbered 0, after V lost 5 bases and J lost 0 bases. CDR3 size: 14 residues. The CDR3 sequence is CASSDRGPNYGYTF. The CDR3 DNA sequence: TGTGCCAGCAGCGACAGGGGGCCTAACTATGGCTACACCTTC.

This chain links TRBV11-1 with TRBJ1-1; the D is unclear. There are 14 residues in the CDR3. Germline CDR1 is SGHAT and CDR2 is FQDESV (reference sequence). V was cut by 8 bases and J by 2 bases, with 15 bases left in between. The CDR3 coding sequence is TGTGCCAGCCGAATCCGGGGAACTAACACTGAAGCTTTCTTT. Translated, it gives CASRIRGTNTEAFF.

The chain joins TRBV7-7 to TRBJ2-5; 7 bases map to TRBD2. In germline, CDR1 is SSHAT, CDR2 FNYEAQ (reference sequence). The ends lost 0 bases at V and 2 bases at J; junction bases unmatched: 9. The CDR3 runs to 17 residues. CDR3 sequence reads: CASSLARRGGGQETQYF. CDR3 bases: TGTGCCAGCAGCTTAGCCCGGAGGGGCGGGGGTCAAGAGACCCAGTACTTC.

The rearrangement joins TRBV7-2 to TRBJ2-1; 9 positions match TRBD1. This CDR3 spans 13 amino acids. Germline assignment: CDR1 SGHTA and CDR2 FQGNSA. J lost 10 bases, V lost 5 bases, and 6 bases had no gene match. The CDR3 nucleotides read TGTGCCAGCAGCCCGGGACAGGGAGGCGAGCAGTTCTTC. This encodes CASSPGQGGEQFF.

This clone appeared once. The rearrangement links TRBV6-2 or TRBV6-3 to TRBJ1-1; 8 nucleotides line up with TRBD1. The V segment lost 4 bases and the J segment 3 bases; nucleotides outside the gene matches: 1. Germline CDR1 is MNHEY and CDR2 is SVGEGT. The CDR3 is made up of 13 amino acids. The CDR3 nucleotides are TGTGCCAGCAGTTTGACAGGGGACACTGAAGCTTTCTTT. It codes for CASSLTGDTEAFF.

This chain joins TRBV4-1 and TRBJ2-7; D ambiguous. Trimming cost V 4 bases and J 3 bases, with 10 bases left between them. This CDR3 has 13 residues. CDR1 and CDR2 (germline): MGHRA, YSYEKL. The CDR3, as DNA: TGCGCCAGCAGCCTCGAGCGAAGCTACGAGCAGTACTTC. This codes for CASSLERSYEQYF.

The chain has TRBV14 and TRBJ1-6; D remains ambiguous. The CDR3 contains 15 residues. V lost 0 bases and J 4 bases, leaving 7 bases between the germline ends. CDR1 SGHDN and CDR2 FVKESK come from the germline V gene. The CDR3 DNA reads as TGTGCCAGCAGCCAAGAACAGCCTTATAATTCACCCCTCCACTTT. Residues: CASSQEQPYNSPLHF.

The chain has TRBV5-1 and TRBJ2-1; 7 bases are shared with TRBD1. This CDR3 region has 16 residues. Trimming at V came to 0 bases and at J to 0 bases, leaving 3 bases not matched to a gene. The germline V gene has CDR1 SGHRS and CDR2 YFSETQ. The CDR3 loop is CASSLAGQPSYNEQFF. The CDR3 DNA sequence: TGCGCCAGCAGCTTGGCGGGACAGCCCTCCTACAATGAGCAGTTCTTC.